A selection of T cell receptor beta chains follows, all from one sample in a study of OX40 agonist ivuxolimab in advanced cancers. Method: immunoSEQ multiplex PCR; TCRdb's copy keeps in-frame clones and lacks some. This sample has tens of thousands of clones, with around 80% found just once. Sequencing was performed on CD4+ or CD8+ T cells sorted from blood, taken in a trial of the OX40 agonist ivuxolimab. Every receptor here comes from an adult with an advanced solid tumor such as melanoma, head and neck, liver or kidney cancer. Each CDR3 is given with its conserved first and last residue. Each record gives: J gene, V gene, D gene, clone size, CDR3 protein, CDR3 DNA. The D gene is left open where the match is weak. The size of a clone is reported for some rows only, either as once, few or many, or as a class for expanded clones.

J gene: TRBJ2-3
V gene: TRBV11-3
D gene: .
clone size: .
CDR3 protein: CASSLANPWAPRSTDTQYF
CDR3 DNA: TGTGCCAGCAGCTTAGCTAACCCTTGGGCCCCGAGGAGCACAGATACGCAGTATTTT

J gene: TRBJ2-7
V gene: TRBV7-9
D gene: .
clone size: .
CDR3 protein: CASSLMTQSSYEQYF
CDR3 DNA: TGTGCCAGCAGCTTAATGACTCAGAGCTCCTACGAGCAGTACTTC

J gene: TRBJ2-2
V gene: TRBV29-1
D gene: TRBD1
clone size: few
CDR3 protein: CSGKPGGNTGELFF
CDR3 DNA: TGCAGCGGGAAACCAGGGGGCAACACCGGGGAGCTGTTTTTT

J gene: TRBJ2-7
V gene: TRBV19
D gene: .
clone size: .
CDR3 protein: CASSITVQGTYEQYF
CDR3 DNA: TGTGCCAGTAGTATAACGGTCCAGGGTACCTACGAGCAGTACTTC

J gene: TRBJ1-2
V gene: TRBV2
D gene: TRBD1
clone size: .
CDR3 protein: CASLKGDRGYGYTF
CDR3 DNA: TGTGCCAGCCTCAAAGGGGACAGGGGCTATGGCTACACCTTC

J gene: TRBJ1-2
V gene: TRBV6-5
D gene: .
clone size: .
CDR3 protein: CASSYSRGGRDYGYTF
CDR3 DNA: TGTGCCAGCAGTTACTCGAGAGGGGGAAGGGACTATGGCTACACCTTC

J gene: TRBJ2-7
V gene: TRBV6-6
D gene: TRBD2
clone size: .
CDR3 protein: CASSYGSSGRYEQYF
CDR3 DNA: TGTGCCAGCAGTTACGGGTCTAGCGGGAGATACGAGCAGTACTTC

J gene: TRBJ2-5
V gene: TRBV6-1
D gene: .
clone size: .
CDR3 protein: CASSEAGVRGKETQYF
CDR3 DNA: TGTGCCAGCAGTGAAGCCGGTGTCAGGGGTAAAGAGACCCAGTACTTC

J gene: TRBJ1-5
V gene: TRBV6-5
D gene: .
clone size: .
CDR3 protein: CASRGTGNQPQHF
CDR3 DNA: TGTGCCAGCAGGGGGACGGGAAATCAGCCCCAGCATTTT

J gene: TRBJ2-1
V gene: TRBV4-3
D gene: TRBD2
clone size: .
CDR3 protein: CASSQDSGRGVDEQFF
CDR3 DNA: TGCGCCAGCAGCCAAGATAGCGGGAGGGGGGTGGATGAGCAGTTCTTC

J gene: TRBJ2-3
V gene: TRBV4-3
D gene: .
clone size: .
CDR3 protein: CASSQESEEADTDTQYF
CDR3 DNA: TGCGCCAGCAGCCAAGAGTCAGAGGAAGCAGACACAGATACGCAGTATTTT

J gene: TRBJ2-7
V gene: TRBV5-1
D gene: .
clone size: .
CDR3 protein: CASSQDSSGVSTVHEQYF
CDR3 DNA: TGCGCCAGCAGCCAGGATTCCTCAGGGGTCTCGACTGTCCACGAGCAGTACTTC

J gene: TRBJ1-5
V gene: TRBV10-3
D gene: TRBD1
clone size: .
CDR3 protein: CAISEGTGVWQPQHF
CDR3 DNA: TGTGCCATCAGTGAGGGGACAGGGGTTTGGCAGCCCCAGCATTTT

J gene: TRBJ2-7
V gene: TRBV7-2
D gene: .
clone size: once
CDR3 protein: CASSLAFGTTDLQYF
CDR3 DNA: TGTGCCAGCAGCTTAGCTTTCGGGACCACCGACTTGCAGTACTTC

J gene: TRBJ1-2
V gene: TRBV25-1
D gene: TRBD1
clone size: .
CDR3 protein: CASSQTGGNYGYTF
CDR3 DNA: TGTGCCAGCAGTCAGACAGGGGGGAACTATGGCTACACCTTC

J gene: TRBJ2-7
V gene: TRBV11-3
D gene: .
clone size: .
CDR3 protein: CASSFQGGTYEQYF
CDR3 DNA: TGTGCCAGCAGCTTCCAGGGCGGGACCTACGAGCAGTACTTC

J gene: TRBJ1-2
V gene: TRBV19
D gene: TRBD1
clone size: .
CDR3 protein: CASSIPGTGGFAHTF
CDR3 DNA: TGTGCCAGTAGTATCCCCGGGACAGGGGGCTTCGCGCACACCTTC

J gene: TRBJ2-2
V gene: TRBV19
D gene: TRBD1
clone size: .
CDR3 protein: CASIGGTGVYTGELFF
CDR3 DNA: TGTGCCAGTATAGGCGGGACAGGGGTTTACACCGGGGAGCTGTTTTTT

J gene: TRBJ2-7
V gene: TRBV6-5
D gene: .
clone size: .
CDR3 protein: CASSNPEQYF
CDR3 DNA: TGTGCCAGCAGTAATCCCGAGCAGTACTTC